This T cell receptor (beta chain) derives from a study of CD8 T cells in Susac syndrome. The CDR3 contains 17 residues. The germline CDR1 and CDR2 sequences are SQVTM and ANQGSEA. V lost 4 bases and J lost 1; bases outside the gene matches: 8. Reverse transcription of 0.5 to 1 ug RNA was carried out with random hexamers. TCRdb called the immunoSEQ multiplex PCR reads again in MiXCR, with one record for every CDR3 protein. The data show around 190,000 distinct CDR3 sequences, about 95% seen once. This receptor was identified in a human donor in good health. Sequenced: CD4+ T cells from PBMCs. The rearrangement uses TRBV29-1 and TRBJ2-6; 9 bases map to TRBD1. The CDR3 sequence: CSVVDRGKHSGANVLTF. Written as DNA, the CDR3 is TGCAGCGTTGTAGACAGGGGGAAACATTCTGGGGCCAACGTCCTGACTTTC.